The present TCR beta chain was sequenced within a study of blood T cell repertoires in COVID-19. Study context: Samples representing acute and convalescent COVID-19 were sourced from the United States, Italy and Spain.

Participants' own reports of clinical history determined their cohort assignment. Original processing methods: Amplifying reference gene primers gave estimates of nucleated cell counts. Method: immunoSEQ multiplex PCR; TCRdb's copy keeps in-frame clones and lacks some. The V and J calls and clone size come from that table; D and trimming were worked out from the DNA. The sample has roughly 200,000 clones; approximately 86% are singletons. The germline gives CDR1 ENHRY, CDR2 SYGVKD. V dropped 4 bases and J dropped 1; count of bases not matched to a gene: 8. CDR3 size: 16 residues. The specimen sequenced was PBMCs or T cells enriched from blood (not recorded which). This clonotype was sampled from a woman in her twenties or thirties who had been exposed to COVID-19. The chain links TRBV10-3 to TRBJ1-1; 8 bases align to TRBD1. In DNA, the CDR3 is TGTGCCATCAGTGCTAGACAGGGGAGGGAGAACACTGAAGCTTTCTTT. This gives the protein CAISARQGRENTEAFF.